This is a list of T cell receptor beta chains from one sample in a study of response to subunit inactivated influenza vaccine. TCRdb redid the calling of the RT-PCR reads with MiXCR, one entry per CDR3 protein. The top ten hold around 13% of the sample, which has 490,000 or so distinct CDR3 sequences, under 9% seen once. The sequences come from PBMCs from blood, collected around 25 months after vaccination. The receptor source for this set is a man aged 50-75 years who received an inactivated influenza vaccine. The CDR3 runs from the conserved cysteine through the conserved F or W. A D gene is named only where the DNA matches it firmly. Clone size is shown for a subset of rows, as once, few, many or a class of expanded clone.

cdr3_nt,cdr3_aa,v_call,clone_size,d_call,j_call
TGCAGTGCTAGACCCGCCGAAGGGGGACCTAGCACAGATACGCAGTATTTT,CSARPAEGGPSTDTQYF,TRBV20-1,many,.,TRBJ2-3
TGTGCCAGCAGCGCTCACCTGGGACTAGCAGGAGGGTCCTACGAGCAGTACTTC,CASSAHLGLAGGSYEQYF,TRBV14,.,TRBD2,TRBJ2-7
TGTGCCAGCAACAAGGGGGGCCGTACCTACGAGCAGTACTTC,CASNKGGRTYEQYF,TRBV12-3/TRBV12-4,few,.,TRBJ2-7
TGTGCCAGCAGCAAGCACGCGACTAGCATAACCGTGAATACGCAGTATTTT,CASSKHATSITVNTQYF,TRBV3-1,.,TRBD2,TRBJ2-3
TGTGCCTGGAGTCGGGGACAGGGTGGCTACGAGCAGTACTTC,CAWSRGQGGYEQYF,TRBV30,.,TRBD1,TRBJ2-7
TGTGCCAGCAGTACGCGGCGGGGCACAGATACGCAGTATTTT,CASSTRRGTDTQYF,TRBV25-1,few,.,TRBJ2-3
TGCAGCGGTGTGGGGAATTCCTACAATGAGCAGTTCTTC,CSGVGNSYNEQFF,TRBV29-1,few,.,TRBJ2-1
TGCAGTGCTCGATACCCTCCGCGGGGAGGGGGCGAGGACGAGCAGTACTTC,CSARYPPRGGGEDEQYF,TRBV20-1,few,.,TRBJ2-7
TGTGCCAGCAGCCCAAGTCATAACACCGAGCAGTACTTC,CASSPSHNTEQYF,TRBV11-2,.,.,TRBJ2-7
TGTGCCAGCGGTCTAGCCGGGGAGCTGTTTTTT,CASGLAGELFF,TRBV7-2,many,.,TRBJ2-2
TGTGCCAGCAGCCAAGATCCTAGCGGGATCAATGAGCAGTTCTTC,CASSQDPSGINEQFF,TRBV4-2,.,TRBD2,TRBJ2-1
TGTGCCAGCAGTTACTTCGGGGGATCGGAAGAGACCCAGTACTTC,CASSYFGGSEETQYF,TRBV6-5,few,.,TRBJ2-5
TGTGCCAGTAGTTCCGCGACCATCATAGGCACTGATACGCAGTATTTT,CASSSATIIGTDTQYF,TRBV19,.,.,TRBJ2-3
TGTGCCAGCATCTTAGGGACAGGGAGTATCAGCGGGGAGCTGTTTTTT,CASILGTGSISGELFF,TRBV12-3/TRBV12-4,few,TRBD1,TRBJ2-2
TGCAGCGTTGAAGGGGCACTAGGGGCCTCACTCTACGAGCAGTACTTC,CSVEGALGASLYEQYF,TRBV29-1,few,.,TRBJ2-7
TGCAGTGCTAGCGACCGGGACAGGGTTTCCGAGACCCAGTACTTC,CSASDRDRVSETQYF,TRBV20-1,many,TRBD1,TRBJ2-5
TGTGCCAGCAGCGGGACCTTGGCCTACTCCTACGAGCAGTACTTC,CASSGTLAYSYEQYF,TRBV2,few,.,TRBJ2-7
TGTGCCAGCAGTTTATGGGGACAGGGTGGTCCCTACGAGCAGTACTTC,CASSLWGQGGPYEQYF,TRBV28,.,TRBD1,TRBJ2-7
TGCGCCAGCAGCAGGGGATTCCCGAACTCCTACGAGCAGTACTTC,CASSRGFPNSYEQYF,TRBV5-1,.,.,TRBJ2-7
TGTGCCAGCAGCTGCGGGACTTCCTACGAGCAGTACTTC,CASSCGTSYEQYF,TRBV7-2,few,.,TRBJ2-7
TGTGCCAGCAGCCCTCCCGGGACAGAAAACTACGAGCAGTACTTC,CASSPPGTENYEQYF,TRBV13,few,TRBD1,TRBJ2-7
TGTGCCAGCACGCCCGGACAGGGCGCGCCCCCAGATACGCAGTATTTT,CASTPGQGAPPDTQYF,TRBV6-2/TRBV6-3,few,TRBD1,TRBJ2-3
TGTGCCAGCAGCACCCTGGACCGGGGCCCCTACGAGCAGTACTTC,CASSTLDRGPYEQYF,TRBV7-8,few,.,TRBJ2-7
TGCAGTGCTAGAGATGCGGGGTATGGCTACACCTTC,CSARDAGYGYTF,TRBV20-1,many,.,TRBJ1-2
TGCAGCGCGGGGGGGTTGGTGAACGAGCAGTACTTC,CSAGGLVNEQYF,TRBV29-1,many,TRBD2,TRBJ2-7
TGTGCCTGGAACCGGTATAGCAATCAGCCCCAGCATTTT,CAWNRYSNQPQHF,TRBV30,many,.,TRBJ1-5
TGCGCCAGCAGCTTGGGACAGGGGGAGCCCCAGCATTTT,CASSLGQGEPQHF,TRBV5-1,.,TRBD1,TRBJ1-5
TGTGCCATCAGGCGACAGGGAGAAGGGGACACTGAAGCTTTCTTT,CAIRRQGEGDTEAFF,TRBV10-3,many,TRBD1,TRBJ1-1
TGTGCCAGCAGCCCAGGGGAGTTCCTCACAGATACGCAGTATTTT,CASSPGEFLTDTQYF,TRBV7-9,few,.,TRBJ2-3
TGTGCCAGCAGTTGGACAGAGTTCTATGGCTACACCTTC,CASSWTEFYGYTF,TRBV6-2/TRBV6-3,.,.,TRBJ1-2
TGTGCCAGCAGCGACAGGAGCCGAAGGACCCAGTACTTC,CASSDRSRRTQYF,TRBV25-1,few,.,TRBJ2-5
TGTGCCAGCGAGAATCCCGGGACGATACCCGTCGGAGCTTTCTTT,CASENPGTIPVGAFF,TRBV10-3,many,.,TRBJ1-1
TGTGCCAGCAGTTCTGGACAGGGCGTTCAGCCCCAGCATTTT,CASSSGQGVQPQHF,TRBV12-3/TRBV12-4,many,TRBD1,TRBJ1-5
TGTGCCAGCAGCCCCGAACTAGCGAGCTCCTACAATGAGCAGTTCTTC,CASSPELASSYNEQFF,TRBV4-2,.,TRBD2,TRBJ2-1
TGTGCCAGCAGTCGAGACTCGACTAGCACAGATACGCAGTATTTT,CASSRDSTSTDTQYF,TRBV12-3/TRBV12-4,many,.,TRBJ2-3
TGTGCCAGCAGCTTGCCCGGGGGTAGGTTGGCAGATACGCAGTATTTT,CASSLPGGRLADTQYF,TRBV5-4,few,.,TRBJ2-3
TGTGCCAGCAGTAATATCAAGGGATACCAGCCCCAGCATTTT,CASSNIKGYQPQHF,TRBV6-1,.,.,TRBJ1-5
TGTGCCAGCAGCTCGTGGTCCGCTGAGCAGTTCTTC,CASSSWSAEQFF,TRBV7-2,few,.,TRBJ2-1
TGTGCCAGCAGTAACCTAGCGGGCCAACCCAATGAGCAGTTCTTC,CASSNLAGQPNEQFF,TRBV12-3/TRBV12-4,.,TRBD2,TRBJ2-1
TGTGCCAGCAGCTTAGAGCGAGGGCAGGGTGTCGAGACCCAGTACTTC,CASSLERGQGVETQYF,TRBV11-2,few,.,TRBJ2-5
TGCGCCAGCAGCCAAGACCGGGCAGGTTCCAATGAGCAGTTCTTC,CASSQDRAGSNEQFF,TRBV4-3,few,.,TRBJ2-1
TGTGCCACTGGACAGTCTAATGAAAAACTGTTTTTT,CATGQSNEKLFF,TRBV10-3,many,.,TRBJ1-4
TGTGCCAGCAGCCAAGTGGAGGGCGAGCAGTACTTC,CASSQVEGEQYF,TRBV4-2,many,.,TRBJ2-7
TGCGCCAGCAGCTTTGGGGATCCAGATACGCAGTATTTT,CASSFGDPDTQYF,TRBV5-1,.,.,TRBJ2-3
TGTGCCAGCAGACGGGGCGGACAGTCCTACGAGCAGTACTTC,CASRRGGQSYEQYF,TRBV27,few,.,TRBJ2-7
TGCGCCAGCAGCTTGGACGGCGGTGGGGTACATAATTCACCCCTCCACTTT,CASSLDGGGVHNSPLHF,TRBV5-1,.,.,TRBJ1-6
TGCAGCGCCCTAGGGACGCCTGGGGGGCCGAACTATGGCTACACCTTC,CSALGTPGGPNYGYTF,TRBV29-1,.,.,TRBJ1-2
TGTGCCAGCAGCTTAGGGGGGGGACCGCAGTATTTT,CASSLGGGPQYF,TRBV11-2,few,TRBD2,TRBJ2-3
TGTGCCAGCACCCAAAGACACAGTAATAATTCACCCCTCCACTTT,CASTQRHSNNSPLHF,TRBV6-1,many,.,TRBJ1-6
TGCGCCAGCAGCCTCGGGGGGACTATCGAGACCCAGTACTTC,CASSLGGTIETQYF,TRBV5-1,few,TRBD2,TRBJ2-5
TGTGCCATCAGTTTCCGGGACAACTCCTACAATGAGCAGTTCTTC,CAISFRDNSYNEQFF,TRBV10-3,.,.,TRBJ2-1
TGCAGCGTTGAACTCCAGAACTATGGCTACACCTTC,CSVELQNYGYTF,TRBV29-1,.,.,TRBJ1-2